One T cell receptor (beta chain) is described in this entry. Its antigen remains unknown. Trimming cost V 12 bases and J 2 bases; bases outside gene matches: 8. CDR1 and CDR2 (germline): KGHDR, SFDVKD. CDR3 length: 14 residues. The data stem from a study of CD8+CD57+ T cells in acquired aplastic anemia. Study-wide points: It was found that more than 25 CD8+ CDR3 sequences were shared between patients and controls.

Genomic DNA served as template for TCR beta VDJ and CDR3 profiling. MiXCR was run by TCRdb on the reads, yielding one entry per CDR3 protein. The sample has some 120,000 distinct CDR3 sequences; 30% to 45% are singletons. Selection for sequencing was limited to patients who had shown CD8+CD57+ cell expansion by flow cytometry. Receipt of therapy had not occurred in any patient by the time of blood sampling. The clonotype comes from a human donor with aplastic anemia. The J gene is TRBJ1-5, the V gene TRBV24-1, with TRBD1 identical over 8 bases. Sequencing used sorted CD4+, CD8+, or CD8+CD57+ T cells (not recorded which) from PBMCs. The CDR3 coding sequence is TGTGCCGTTGACAGGGGATACGGCAATCAGCCCCAGCATTTT. The encoded protein is CAVDRGYGNQPQHF.